These 25 T cell receptor beta chains share one sample of origin, sequenced in a study of beta chain features in type 1 diabetes. No cognate antigen is known for these TCRs. Of the isolated RNA, all was reverse transcribed, and so the sequenced material was expressed TCRB transcripts. Clones were sequenced by immunoSEQ multiplex PCR, and TCRdb holds only the in-frame ones, with some missing. The table includes under 850,000 clones, around an eighth detected once. Findings of the study overall: TCRB CDR3s were moderately but significantly shorter in Type 1 diabetes patients in all four CD4+ subsets.

The specimen was naive CD4+ T cells from blood. These receptors were obtained from a man younger than 35 with type 1 diabetes.

This chain uses TRBV7-9 with TRBJ1-4; 7 positions agree with TRBD1. With V trimmed by 3 bases and J by 6 bases, 4 bases remained unmatched. The germline CDR1 and CDR2 sequences are SEHNR and FQNEAQ (reference sequence). The CDR3 runs 14 residues. The CDR3 bases are TGTGCCAGCAGCTTTACAGGGGAGGATGAAAAACTGTTTTTT. Translating gives CASSFTGEDEKLFF.

This chain uses TRBV4-1 with TRBJ2-5; D gene unclear. V lost 0 bases and J lost 3, with 8 bases in between. The CDR3 totals 14 residues. Germline values: CDR1 MGHRA, CDR2 YSYEKL. The chain's CDR3 is CASSQDRTEETQYF. CDR3 sequence (DNA): TGCGCCAGCAGCCAAGATCGAACAGAAGAGACCCAGTACTTC.

The V gene is TRBV19, the J gene TRBJ1-1; no reliable D call. From germline, CDR1 is LNHDA and CDR2 SQIVND (reference sequence). Trimming took off 6 bases at V and 4 bases at J, with 9 bases between the two ends. The CDR3 is 12 residues long. CDR3 nucleotide sequence: TGTGCCAGTAGCCCGTTTGGCACTGAAGCTTTCTTT. Its translation: CASSPFGTEAFF. The full variable domain, its missing parts supplied by reference TRBV19 and TRBJ1-1, is DGGITQSPKYLFRKEGQNVTLSCEQNLNHDAMYWYRQDPGQGLRLIYYSQIVNDFQKGDIAEGYSVSREKKESFPLTVTSAQKNPTAFYLCASSPFGTEAFFGQGTRLTVV.

The V call is TRBV19, the J call TRBJ2-7; the D gene is possibly TRBD1 (6 bases). Per germline, CDR1 LNHDA and CDR2 SQIVND (reference sequence). Trimming removed 5 bases at V and 5 bases at J, with 13 bases between. The CDR3 contains 13 residues. The CDR3 nucleotides are TGTGCCAGTAGTGGGGACATATCAGACGAGCAGTACTTC. Translated: CASSGDISDEQYF.

This clone was counted only a few times. The chain links TRBV13 to TRBJ2-7, with D uncertain. CDR1 and CDR2 (germline): PRHDT, FYEKMQ (reference sequence). Between the trimmed V and J ends, which lost 1 base and 6 bases, there was a span of 13 bases. This CDR3 region has 14 residues. The CDR3 sequence: CASSLDLPGSEQYF. DNA of the CDR3: TGTGCCAGCAGCTTAGATCTCCCAGGATCCGAGCAGTACTTC. Full variable domain (remainder filled in from reference TRBV13 and TRBJ2-7): AAGVIQSPRHLIKEKRETATLKCYPIPRHDTVYWYQQGPGQDPQFLISFYEKMQSDKGSIPDRFSAQQFSDYHSELNMSSLELGDSALYFCASSLDLPGSEQYFGPGTRLTVT.

This clone was picked up a small number of times. This chain links TRBV30 with TRBJ1-2, with D possibly matching TRBD1 (5 bases). With 3 bases removed from V and 6 bases from J, the gap between germline ends came to 11 bases. The length of the CDR3 is 12 residues. CDR1 and CDR2 (germline): GTSNPN, SVGIG (reference sequence). The CDR3 region is CAWRGAGNGYTF. The CDR3 DNA reads as TGTGCCTGGAGAGGGGCAGGGAATGGCTACACCTTC.

In the case of this clone: Other DNA sequences in the sample encode the same CDR3. J is TRBJ1-4 and V is TRBV6-6; D is unresolved. The germline CDR1 and CDR2 sequences are MNHNY and SVGAGI (reference sequence). The CDR3 runs to 13 residues. Trimming took off 4 bases at V and 5 bases at J, with 8 bases between the two ends. This CDR3 reads CASSWTGNEKLFF. In DNA form, the CDR3 reads TGTGCCAGCAGTTGGACGGGAAATGAAAAACTGTTTTTT.

The rearrangement links TRBV9 to TRBJ1-6; 8 bases align to TRBD1. This CDR3 contains 16 residues. Trimming took 0 bases from V and 8 from J; bases not matched to a gene: 7. CDR1 SGDLS and CDR2 YYNGEE come from the germline V gene. The CDR3 DNA reads as TGTGCCAGCAGCGTAGGTGGCACAGGGGGAGATTCACCCCTCCACTTT. This encodes CASSVGGTGGDSPLHF.

There are a few counts of this clone. V and J are TRBV30 and TRBJ1-4; 7 nucleotides match TRBD1. From germline, CDR1 is GTSNPN and CDR2 SVGIG (reference sequence). The CDR3 is 13 amino acids. Unmatched junction bases numbered 5, after V lost 2 bases and J lost 8 bases. The CDR3 nucleotides read TGTGCCTGGAGTTTACAGGGGCCAGAAAAACTGTTTTTT. This gives the protein CAWSLQGPEKLFF.

In its sample, this clone was seen a few times. This chain's CDR3 is CASSSRDGYTF. The CDR3 DNA reads TGTGCCAGCAGCTCAAGAGATGGCTACACCTTC. The chain links TRBV27 to TRBJ1-2; D gene ambiguous. The germline V gene encodes CDR1 MNHEY and CDR2 SMNVEV (reference sequence). The ends were cut back, 6 bases at V and 6 bases at J, with 8 bases in the middle. The CDR3 totals 11 residues.

The chain recombines TRBV7-9 with TRBJ2-1; possibly TRBD2 for D (5 bases). CDR3 size: 16 residues. The germline CDR1 and CDR2 sequences are SEHNR and FQNEAQ (reference sequence). V was trimmed by 5 bases and J by 0 bases, leaving 14 bases between them. CDR3: CASSPGPRGSYNEQFF. The CDR3, as DNA: TGTGCCAGCAGCCCCGGGCCCCGGGGCTCCTACAATGAGCAGTTCTTC.

This clone was counted between two and nine times. V gene TRBV5-1 combines with J gene TRBJ1-2; D gene unclear. Germline V gene data show CDR1 as SGHRS and CDR2 as YFSETQ. V lost 5 bases, J lost 8 bases, and 13 bases lay in between. The CDR3 spans 12 residues. This CDR3 is CASRGSGLGYTF. CDR3 coding DNA: TGCGCCAGCAGGGGTTCTGGGCTAGGCTACACCTTC.

The chain couples TRBV4-1 to TRBJ1-1; D uncertain. The V end was cut by 1 base, the J end by 4 bases, with 13 bases between. The germline CDR1 and CDR2 sequences are MGHRA and YSYEKL. This CDR3 has 15 residues. CDR3 sequence reads: CASSQGHSSSTEAFF. For the CDR3, the DNA is TGCGCCAGCAGCCAAGGACACAGCTCCTCCACTGAAGCTTTCTTT.

This clone came up a few times. This chain uses TRBV20-1 with TRBJ1-1; tentative D call: TRBD1 (6 bases). Trimming stripped 6 bases from V and 8 bases from J, with 10 bases between. CDR1 and CDR2 (germline): DFQATT, SNEGSKA (reference sequence). The CDR3 consists of 10 residues. The CDR3 region is CSAEGTEAFF. The CDR3 coding sequence is TGCAGTGCCGAAGGGACAGAAGCTTTCTTT.

The chain links TRBV27 to TRBJ1-1; 8 bases agree with TRBD1. The germline CDR1 and CDR2 sequences are MNHEY and SMNVEV (reference sequence). V shed 6 bases and J 4 bases; nucleotides not matched to a gene: 10. This CDR3 contains 15 residues. CDR3 DNA: TGTGCCAGCAGGAGCCAAACAGGGGGTTCCACTGAAGCTTTCTTT. Translating gives CASRSQTGGSTEAFF.

This chain joins TRBV18 and TRBJ2-1; 9 positions agree with TRBD1. Germline V gene sequence: CDR1 KGHSH, CDR2 LQKENI. V shed 6 bases, J shed 9 bases, and the junction held 12 bases outside the gene matches. CDR3 size: 15 residues. The CDR3 DNA reads as TGTGCCAGCTCCGGGGGACAGGGAAATGGAGGTGAGCAGTTCTTC. Its translation is CASSGGQGNGGEQFF.

This clone came up a few times. V is TRBV7-2 and J is TRBJ1-1; D possibly corresponds to TRBD1 (5 bases). From germline, CDR1 is SGHTA and CDR2 FQGNSA. This CDR3 has 11 amino acids. The V gene lost 5 bases and the J gene lost 10 bases, with 11 bases spanning the gap. The CDR3 here is CASSPQGLAFF. The CDR3, as DNA: TGTGCCAGCAGCCCTCAGGGTCTAGCTTTCTTT.

The chain uses TRBV7-2 and TRBJ2-5, with TRBD2 matching over 8 bases. Germline V gene lookup returns CDR1 SGHTA and CDR2 FQGNSA. CDR3 length equals 15 residues. Trimming at V came to 5 bases and at J to 5 bases, leaving 10 bases not matched to a gene. CDR3 protein: CASSGRSGGGETQYF. CDR3 bases: TGTGCCAGCAGCGGAAGGAGCGGGGGAGGGGAGACCCAGTACTTC.

This clone was counted between two and nine times. The chain is built from TRBV25-1 and TRBJ1-2; 12 bases are a match to TRBD1. This CDR3 has 16 residues. V trimming: 5 bases; J trimming: 8 bases; junction bases outside the gene matches: 12. CDR1 and CDR2 from the germline V gene are MGHDK and SYGVNS. The DNA of the CDR3 is TGTGCCAGCAGTAATAAGATTTCCGGGACAGGGGGCGGCTACACCTTC. This sequence encodes CASSNKISGTGGGYTF.

CDR3 region: CAGSQGVVDTQYF. CDR3 coding DNA: TGTGCCGGGTCCCAGGGGGTAGTTGATACGCAGTATTTT. J is TRBJ2-3 and V is TRBV7-9, with 7 bases fitting TRBD1. Germline CDR1 SEHNR, CDR2 FQNEAQ (reference sequence). The CDR3 covers 13 residues. The J segment lost 6 bases and the V segment lost 11 bases, leaving 11 bases of the junction unmatched.

This clone appeared once. The chain employs TRBV6-5 and TRBJ2-5; a weak D match, TRBD1 (5 bases). The germline CDR1 and CDR2 sequences are MNHEY and SVGAGI. V lost 6 bases, J lost 0 bases, and 11 bases lay in between. The CDR3 is 14 residues long. CDR3 residues: CASSVGVYQETQYF. For the CDR3, the DNA is TGTGCCAGCAGCGTAGGGGTGTACCAAGAGACCCAGTACTTC.

This clone has only a few counts. This chain uses TRBV23-1 with TRBJ2-7, with D tentatively TRBD2 (6 bases). TRBV23-1 is identified as an open reading frame with a role that is uncertain. The CDR3 is 14 residues long. V lost 8 bases to trimming and J lost 2 bases, with 16 bases between them. The CDR3 sequence: CASVRGTPTYEQYF. CDR3 DNA sequence: TGCGCCAGCGTTCGGGGGACGCCAACCTACGAGCAGTACTTC.

The chain couples TRBV29-1 to TRBJ2-3; TRBD2 matches 10 bases. The length of the CDR3 is 17 residues. Trimming at V came to 4 bases and at J to 4 bases, leaving 14 bases not matched to a gene. From germline, CDR1 is SQVTM and CDR2 ANQGSEA. CDR3 DNA: TGCAGCGTTGTGGGGCTAGCGGGGGACACCTCCCCAGATACGCAGTATTTT. Protein: CSVVGLAGDTSPDTQYF.

V gene TRBV28 combines with J gene TRBJ2-1, with 9 bases lining up with TRBD1. Trimming removed 6 bases from V and 8 bases from J; junction bases left unmatched: 8. This CDR3 spans 14 amino acids. Germline-derived CDR1 and CDR2 are MDHEN and SYDVKM. The DNA for the CDR3 is TGTGCCAGCAGCCGAACCGACAGGGGGGATGAGCAGTTCTTC. Protein product: CASSRTDRGDEQFF. The full variable domain, with the rest looked up from reference TRBV28 and TRBJ2-1, is DVKVTQSSRYLVKRTGEKVFLECVQDMDHENMFWYRQDPGLGLRLIYFSYDVKMKEKGDIPEGYSVSREKKERFSLILESASTNQTSMYLCASSRTDRGDEQFFGPGTRLTVL.

This clone was seen only a few times. V usage is TRBV7-9 and J usage is TRBJ2-5; D gene unclear. Trimming took off 2 bases at V and 2 bases at J, with 6 bases between the two ends. The length of the CDR3 is 13 residues. Germline assignment: CDR1 SEHNR and CDR2 FQNEAQ (reference sequence). The CDR3 here is CASSLQQQETQYF. The CDR3 coding sequence is TGTGCCAGCAGCTTACAACAGCAAGAGACCCAGTACTTC.